The next 22 T cell receptor beta chains were all read from a single sample in a study of sequential checkpoint blockade in melanoma. Sequencing used immunoSEQ multiplex PCR; TCRdb keeps in-frame clones, though not all of them. The sample carries nearly 11,000 clones, around 84% recorded once. The treatment: randomized to nivolumab then ipilimumab (arm A) or the reverse (arm B). This specimen was CD8+ T cells sorted from blood (inferred from file names), taken from a patient given nivolumab and ipilimumab in sequence. The source of these receptors is a human donor with melanoma.

This clone has more than one count but fewer than ten. This sequence joins TRBV19 and TRBJ2-1; 8 nucleotides align to TRBD1. This CDR3 contains 13 residues. In germline, CDR1 is LNHDA, CDR2 SQIVND (reference sequence). The J segment lost 5 bases and the V segment lost 8 bases, leaving 5 bases of the junction unmatched. Here the CDR3 DNA reads TGTGCCAGTCCGGGACAGGCTCACAATGAGCAGTTCTTC. It is translated as CASPGQAHNEQFF.

The V call is TRBV5-6, the J call TRBJ1-1; 7 nucleotides line up with TRBD1. Germline lookup yields CDR1 SGHDT and CDR2 YYEEEE. This CDR3 has 15 residues. Germline trimming cut 2 bases from V and 5 bases from J; bases unmatched to any gene: 9. The CDR3 nucleotides read TGTGCCAGCAGCTTCTTGACAGGGATGGGGACTGAAGCTTTCTTT. Its protein product is CASSFLTGMGTEAFF.

The rearrangement uses TRBV6-5 and TRBJ1-1, with D perhaps TRBD1 (6 bases). Trimming removed 5 bases from V and 2 bases from J, with 12 bases in between. This CDR3 is built from 14 residues. Looked up from germline, CDR1 is MNHEY and CDR2 is SVGAGI. In DNA form, the CDR3 reads TGTGCCAGCAGTCCCTCGGACAGTAACACTGAAGCTTTCTTT. It specifies CASSPSDSNTEAFF.

The genes are TRBV4-1 and TRBJ2-6; TRBD1 matches at 7 bases. CDR3 length equals 17 residues. Germline-derived CDR1 and CDR2 are MGHRA and YSYEKL. V dropped 3 bases and J dropped 0; count of bases not matched to a gene: 5. The CDR3 reads CASSHPGQSSGANVLTF. Written as DNA, the CDR3 is TGCGCCAGCAGCCACCCGGGACAGAGCTCTGGGGCCAACGTCCTGACTTTC.

J is TRBJ2-1 and V is TRBV7-9; D is perhaps TRBD2 (6 bases). The ends were cut back, 3 bases at V and 6 bases at J, with 12 bases in the middle. From germline, CDR1 is SEHNR and CDR2 FQNEAQ (reference sequence). This CDR3 has 14 amino acids. The CDR3 protein is CASSFPGLVNEQFF. The CDR3 DNA reads as TGTGCCAGCAGCTTCCCGGGACTCGTCAATGAGCAGTTCTTC.

The chain is built from TRBV7-9 and TRBJ2-7; 8 bases are a match to TRBD1. Germline CDR1 reads SEHNR; CDR2 reads FQNEAQ (reference sequence). The CDR3 runs 13 residues. With V trimmed by 10 bases and J by 0 bases, 5 bases remained unmatched. The CDR3 protein is CAILDRDSYEQYF. Written as DNA, the CDR3 is TGTGCCATCCTGGACAGGGACTCCTACGAGCAGTACTTC.

The sample holds a few counts of this clone. One end of the junction varies from germline; a read error may be responsible. This chain links TRBV4-1 with TRBJ2-7, with TRBD2 matching over 7 bases. Germline V gene data show CDR1 as MGHRA and CDR2 as YSYEKL. The CDR3 covers 13 residues. The CDR3 region is CASSQAGSPEQYF. CDR3 nucleotide sequence: TGTGCCAGCAGCCAAGCGGGGTCTCCCGAGCAGTACTTC.

The chain couples TRBV28 to TRBJ2-1; a weak D match, TRBD2 (5 bases). The V end lost 5 bases, the J end lost 3 bases, and 17 bases lay between the germline ends. There are 16 residues in the CDR3. Germline CDR1 reads MDHEN; CDR2 reads SYDVKM. CDR3 sequence (DNA): TGTGCCAGCAGTCTTCGGGGTCCGCTACTCTACAATGAGCAGTTCTTC. Translation: CASSLRGPLLYNEQFF.

This clone was detected once. The rearrangement links TRBV6-6 to TRBJ1-2; 8 positions agree with TRBD1. Germline CDR1 and CDR2: MNHNY and SVGAGI (reference sequence). This CDR3 spans 15 amino acids. The J segment lost 6 bases and the V segment lost 0 bases, leaving 6 bases of the junction unmatched. This chain's CDR3 is CASSYSDRERHGYTF. In DNA, the CDR3 is TGTGCCAGCAGTTACTCGGACAGGGAAAGGCATGGCTACACCTTC.

This clone has more than one count but fewer than ten. V is TRBV12-5 and J is TRBJ2-2; D is possibly TRBD1 (6 bases). The V gene's germline CDR1 is LGHNT and CDR2 FRNRAP. The CDR3 contains 17 residues. The ends were cut back, 2 bases at V and 7 bases at J, with 20 bases in the middle. CDR3 loop: CASGLWIQGSAGGELFF. CDR3 in DNA: TGTGCTAGTGGTTTGTGGATACAGGGATCTGCTGGCGGGGAGCTGTTTTTT.

J is TRBJ2-7 and V is TRBV19, with D possibly being TRBD2 (5 bases). The CDR3 loop spans 15 amino acids. V dropped 9 bases and J dropped 0 bases, with 18 bases sitting between them. Germline V gene sequence: CDR1 LNHDA, CDR2 SQIVND (reference sequence). CDR3 coding DNA: TGTGCCAGCGCCCCTGACGAGGGAGACTCCTACGAGCAGTACTTC. Amino acids: CASAPDEGDSYEQYF.

CDR3: CASTPHGGTYEQYF. CDR3 DNA: TGTGCCAGCACCCCCCATGGGGGCACCTACGAGCAGTACTTC. The chain combines TRBV6-5 with TRBJ2-5; the D gene is possibly TRBD1 (6 bases). TRBJ2-7 matches the DNA end more closely, so the J call is doubtful. Per germline, CDR1 MNHEY and CDR2 SVGAGI. The CDR3 has 14 residues.

In nucleotides, the CDR3 is TGTGCCAGCAGTTTCGGTCAAACCGGGGAGCTGTTTTTT. This gives the protein CASSFGQTGELFF. The chain carries TRBV27 and TRBJ2-2, with D unresolved. Trimming cost V 3 bases and J 5 bases, with 7 bases left between them. The CDR3 contains 13 residues. The germline V gene encodes CDR1 MNHEY and CDR2 SMNVEV (reference sequence).

The rearrangement links TRBV6-5 to TRBJ1-1; no clear D. Per the germline V gene, CDR1 is MNHEY and CDR2 is SVGAGI. The CDR3 loop spans 13 amino acids. Trimming pared 5 bases from V and 1 base from J, leaving 8 bases between. The DNA for the CDR3 is TGTGCCAGCAGTGTCAGCGGGAACACTGAAGCTTTCTTT. Translation gives CASSVSGNTEAFF.

This clone was seen a single time. The V call is TRBV7-8, the J call TRBJ2-1; 9 bases agree with TRBD2. The ends lost 1 base at V and 0 bases at J; junction bases unmatched: 1. Germline V CDR1 and CDR2: SGHVS, FQNEAQ. This CDR3 has 16 residues. CDR3 DNA: TGTGCCAGCAGCTTAGTAGCGGGGGACTCCTACAATGAGCAGTTCTTC. This encodes CASSLVAGDSYNEQFF.

The chain has TRBV2 and TRBJ1-2; weak D call: TRBD1 (5 bases). The CDR3 length is 15 residues. The germline CDR1 and CDR2 sequences are SNHLY and FYNNEI. Deletions cut 4 bases from V and 3 bases from J, with 15 bases between. In DNA form, the CDR3 reads TGTGCCAGCAGTGGACAGACGGGTTCGGACTATGGCTACACCTTC. The encoded protein is CASSGQTGSDYGYTF.

This chain links TRBV10-3 with TRBJ2-2, with 11 bases matching TRBD2. The CDR3 totals 16 residues. V trimming: 6 bases; J trimming: 2 bases; junction bases outside the gene matches: 5. Germline V lookup: CDR1 ENHRY, CDR2 SYGVKD. The DNA for the CDR3 is TGTGCCATCAGCCCAACTAGCGGGAGCAACACCGGGGAGCTGTTTTTT. Encoded protein: CAISPTSGSNTGELFF.

This clone was seen once. This rearrangement joins TRBV15 to TRBJ2-7; D not certain. The germline V and J ends were trimmed by 1 base and 0 bases, with 10 bases remaining between them. The CDR3 consists of 15 residues. Germline V CDR1 and CDR2: LNHNV, YYDKDF (reference sequence). CDR3: CATSRVAGSSYEQYF. CDR3 nucleotide sequence: TGTGCCACCAGCAGAGTTGCCGGTAGCTCCTACGAGCAGTACTTC.

Only one count was recorded for this clone. The rearrangement uses TRBV7-6 and TRBJ2-5; 11 nucleotides agree with TRBD1. The CDR3 sequence is 16 residues long. J gave up 0 bases and V 4 bases, and 4 bases lay outside the gene matches. Germline assignment: CDR1 SGHVS and CDR2 FNYEAQ. The CDR3 coding sequence is TGTGCCAGCAGCTCCCGGACAGGGGGCTACCAAGAGACCCAGTACTTC. Protein product: CASSSRTGGYQETQYF.

The chain uses TRBV4-1 and TRBJ2-7; tentative D call: TRBD1 (6 bases). The length of the CDR3 is 14 residues. V was trimmed by 5 bases and J by 2 bases, leaving 13 bases between them. Looked up from germline, CDR1 is MGHRA and CDR2 is YSYEKL. The CDR3 bases are TGCGCCAGCAGCGAACCGGGACAAGCCTACGAGCAGTACTTC. Protein product: CASSEPGQAYEQYF.

The chain links TRBV2 to TRBJ2-7; possible D gene TRBD1, 6 bases. The CDR3 runs to 13 residues. Germline V gene data show CDR1 as SNHLY and CDR2 as FYNNEI. V lost 11 bases to trimming and J lost 3 bases, with 17 bases between them. The CDR3 reads CAVGQGGYYEQYF. The CDR3 DNA is TGTGCCGTGGGACAAGGGGGATACTACGAGCAGTACTTC.

This clone was recorded once. The V call is TRBV5-1, the J call TRBJ2-3; 8 bases match TRBD1. V dropped 2 bases and J dropped 6; count of bases not matched to a gene: 11. CDR1 SGHRS and CDR2 YFSETQ come from the germline V gene. The CDR3 totals 16 residues. CDR3 protein: CASSFLGQGASDTQYF. DNA of the CDR3: TGCGCCAGCAGCTTTTTGGGCCAGGGGGCATCGGATACGCAGTATTTT.